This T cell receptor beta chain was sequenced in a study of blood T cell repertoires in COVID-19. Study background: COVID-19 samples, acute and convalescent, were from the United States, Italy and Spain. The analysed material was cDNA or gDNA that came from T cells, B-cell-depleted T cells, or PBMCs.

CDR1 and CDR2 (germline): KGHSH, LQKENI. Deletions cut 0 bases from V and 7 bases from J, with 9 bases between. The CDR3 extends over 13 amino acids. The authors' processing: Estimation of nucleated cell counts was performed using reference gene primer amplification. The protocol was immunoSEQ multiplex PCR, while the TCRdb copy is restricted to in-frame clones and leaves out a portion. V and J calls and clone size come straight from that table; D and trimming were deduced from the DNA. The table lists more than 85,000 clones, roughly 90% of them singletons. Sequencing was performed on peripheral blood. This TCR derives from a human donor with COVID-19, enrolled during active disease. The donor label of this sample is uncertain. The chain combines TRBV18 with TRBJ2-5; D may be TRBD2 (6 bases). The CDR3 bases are TGTGCCAGCTCACCACCGAACGGGGGGACCCAGTACTTC. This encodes CASSPPNGGTQYF.